Here is one T cell receptor (beta chain) with its context. Categorization into cohorts depended on clinical history that participants reported. In the study's own analysis: Reference gene primer amplification yielded estimated nucleated cell counts. This table comes from immunoSEQ multiplex PCR, and its TCRdb copy is limited to in-frame clones, with some not included. V and J calls and clone size are given by that table; D and trimming were obtained from the DNA. The repertoire holds roughly 230,000 clones, with 80% to 85% as singletons. This sample was included in a study of blood T cell repertoires in COVID-19. Background on the study: Material from acute and convalescent COVID-19 was sourced from the United States, Italy and Spain. PBMCs, B-cell-depleted T cells, or T cells provided the cDNA or gDNA that made up the material.

The germline CDR1 and CDR2 sequences are SGHAT and FQNNGV. Trimming shortened V by 2 bases and J by 7 bases, and 14 bases separated the two germline ends. This CDR3 comprises 14 residues. Sequencing was done on a sample of PBMCs or T cells enriched from blood (not recorded which). V usage is TRBV11-2 and J usage is TRBJ1-2, with D unclear. This clonotype was obtained from a man aged 50 or older who had recovered from COVID-19. The chain's CDR3 is CASSLLTERGGYTF. In DNA form, the CDR3 reads TGTGCCAGCAGCTTATTAACCGAGAGAGGTGGCTACACCTTC.